A selection of T cell receptor beta chains follows, all from one sample in a study of T cells after posttransplantation cyclophosphamide. The data were produced by immunoSEQ multiplex PCR, yet TCRdb's version contains in-frame clones alone and is incomplete. The sample data list roughly five clones. Sample: skin tissue, taken after allogeneic stem cell transplant with posttransplant cyclophosphamide. The receptors come from a male patient aged 45-60 years who received an allogeneic stem cell transplant from a related donor and was CMV-positive. Certain T cells may be donor cells from the graft. Each CDR3 is given with its conserved first and last residue. A D gene is named only where the DNA matches it firmly. Clone size is given as once, few, many, or a class for an expanded clone.

size | D | J | length | V | DNA | CDR3
few | . | TRBJ2-6 | 17 | TRBV5-6 | TGTGCCAGCGATGAGTTCAATAGTCACAGTCGGGCCAACGTCCTGACTTTC | CASDEFNSHSRANVLTF
once | . | TRBJ1-2 | 16 | TRBV5-6 | TGTGCCAGCTGCGGGCACAACAGTCGAAGGACCTATGGCTACACCTTC | CASCGHNSRRTYGYTF